One and the same sample provided the 27 T cell receptor beta chains below, sequenced in a study of breast tumors, draining lymph nodes, adjacent tissues. A single record per CDR3 protein comes from TCRdb applying MiXCR to the multiplex PCR reads. The top ten clones hold under 1.2% of a sample with 200,000 to 300,000 distinct CDR3 sequences, around 30% of them seen once. The lymph nodes were axillary draining lymph nodes from breast cancer patients. The sample comprised axillary lymph node tissue. The receptor source for this set is a female donor with breast cancer. Some clones in this sample may be carry-over from other donors' samples.

This clonotype showed up many times. The V and J genes are TRBV6-2 or TRBV6-3 and TRBJ1-2; 8 bases line up with TRBD1. Trimming cost V 2 bases and J 3 bases; bases outside gene matches: 2. Per germline, CDR1 MNHEY and CDR2 SVGEGT. This CDR3 has 14 amino acids. This CDR3 is CASSYGQGHYGYTF. The CDR3 nucleotides are TGTGCCAGCAGTTACGGACAGGGCCACTATGGCTACACCTTC.

This clonotype has only a few counts. J is TRBJ2-4 and V is TRBV5-4; D gene ambiguous. V was pared by 3 bases and J by 6 bases, with 7 bases between. The CDR3 sequence is 12 residues long. Germline CDR1 reads SGHNT; CDR2 reads YYREEE (reference sequence). For the CDR3, the DNA is TGTGCCAGCAGCTCTGACGGAAACATTCAGTACTTC. Encoded protein: CASSSDGNIQYF.

CDR3 in amino acids: CASGPGQDSYEQYF. Written as DNA, the CDR3 is TGTGCCAGCGGACCGGGACAGGACTCCTACGAGCAGTACTTC. The chain couples TRBV9 to TRBJ2-7; TRBD1 agrees at 8 bases. Germline assignment: CDR1 SGDLS and CDR2 YYNGEE. After removal of 7 bases from V and 0 bases from J, the junction contained 6 bases not matched to a gene. The CDR3 contains 14 residues.

This clonotype was found many times. The chain carries TRBV7-2 and TRBJ2-3, with 8 nucleotides matching TRBD2. Germline lookup yields CDR1 SGHTA and CDR2 FQGNSA. The CDR3 totals 16 residues. Unmatched junction bases numbered 15, after V lost 5 bases and J lost 8 bases. DNA for the CDR3: TGTGCCAGCAGCGCTACCGGGACTAGGAGCGTTGGTACGCAGTATTTT. Translating gives CASSATGTRSVGTQYF.

This clonotype was counted a few times. The chain links TRBV6-5 to TRBJ2-1; no clear D gene. The CDR3 spans 15 residues. The V end lost 5 bases, the J end lost 0 bases, and 11 bases lay between the germline ends. Germline V gives CDR1 MNHEY, CDR2 SVGAGI. The CDR3 loop is CASSNSPSSYNEQFF. CDR3 in DNA: TGTGCCAGCAGTAATAGCCCCAGCTCCTACAATGAGCAGTTCTTC.

As concerns this clonotype: It may be a read error: a sequence one base away is much more abundant. The chain carries TRBV11-3 and TRBJ2-2, with D tentatively TRBD2 (5 bases). This CDR3 is built from 16 residues. The V and J ends lost 1 base and 6 bases respectively, with 15 bases between them. CDR1 and CDR2 from the germline V gene are SGHNT and YENEEA. CDR3 in amino acids: CASSLVRGRGSGELFF. In nucleotides, the CDR3 is TGTGCCAGCAGCTTAGTACGCGGGCGTGGCTCCGGGGAGCTGTTTTTT. The full variable domain, in which reference TRBV11-3 and TRBJ2-2 provide the parts outside the CDR3, is EAGVVQSPRYKIIEKKQPVAFWCNPISGHNTLYWYLQNLGQGPELLIRYENEEAVDDSQLPKDRFSAERLKGVDSTLKIQPAELGDSAVYLCASSLVRGRGSGELFFGEGSRLTVL.

V usage is TRBV7-2 and J usage is TRBJ1-2; 11 bases agree with TRBD1. The CDR3 is made up of 16 amino acids. Per the germline V gene, CDR1 is SGHTA and CDR2 is FQGNSA. V shed 4 bases and J 7 bases; nucleotides not matched to a gene: 11. The CDR3 here is CASSSGLDGTGGGYTF. CDR3 in DNA: TGTGCCAGCAGCTCCGGGTTGGATGGGACAGGGGGTGGCTACACCTTC.

This chain joins TRBV12-3 or TRBV12-4 and TRBJ2-3; D possibly corresponds to TRBD2 (5 bases). With 5 bases removed from V and 0 bases from J, the gap between germline ends came to 12 bases. The CDR3 consists of 15 residues. In DNA, the CDR3 is TGTGCCAGCAGTCCCCCCGGGGTTAGCACAGATACGCAGTATTTT. Translating gives CASSPPGVSTDTQYF.

This clonotype was seen repeatedly, ten times or more. DNA for the CDR3: TGTGCGTCTGGGGGGTTTAGCACAGATACGCAGTATTTT. This sequence encodes CASGGFSTDTQYF. V gene TRBV5-8 combines with J gene TRBJ2-3; TRBD2 is a possible D gene (6 bases). Germline CDR1 is SGHTS and CDR2 is YDEGEE. The CDR3 has 13 residues.

On this clonotype itself: A read error may produce the germline difference seen at one junction end. This chain connects TRBV6-2 or TRBV6-3 to TRBJ2-3, with D unclear. Per the germline V gene, CDR1 is MNHEY and CDR2 is SVGEGT. This CDR3 has 15 residues. The CDR3 coding sequence is TGTGCCAGCAGTCACTCGCGTAGAAGCACAGATACGCAGTATTTT. It yields the protein CASSHSRRSTDTQYF.

This clonotype appeared many times. The chain uses TRBV12-3 or TRBV12-4 and TRBJ2-3; TRBD1 matches at 9 bases. Trimming at V came to 3 bases and at J to 1 base, leaving 2 bases not matched to a gene. This CDR3 has 15 residues. CDR3 sequence reads: CASSFNRGRTDTQYF. CDR3 DNA: TGTGCCAGCAGTTTCAACAGGGGGCGCACAGATACGCAGTATTTT.

At least ten counts were recorded for this clonotype. The chain joins TRBV20-1 to TRBJ2-1; no reliable D call. The length of the CDR3 is 10 residues. Germline V gene lookup returns CDR1 DFQATT and CDR2 SNEGSKA (reference sequence). Trimming removed 3 bases at V and 9 bases at J, with 6 bases between. CDR3 bases: TGCAGTGCTAGGAGCCTTGAGCAGTTCTTC. The encoded protein is CSARSLEQFF.

A few counts support this clonotype. Since a much larger clone is just one base distant, this may be a read error. The chain joins TRBV20-1 to TRBJ2-3, with D possibly being TRBD2 (6 bases). Germline V CDR1 and CDR2: DFQATT, SNEGSKA (reference sequence). CDR3 length: 14 residues. CDR3 in amino acids: CSARRGGSTGTQYF. CDR3 DNA: TGCAGTGCTAGAAGGGGAGGAAGCACAGGTACGCAGTATTTT.

Worth noting for this clonotype: The CDR3 does not close with the conserved phenylalanine or tryptophan, likely indicating a read error. The DNA is omitted, as the CDR3 cannot be located on it reliably, and the CDR3 follows TCRdb's listing. The rearrangement joins TRBV7-9 to TRBJ1-2; the DNA was not compared with TRBD1, the D call given in the table. The CDR3 length is 15 residues, termini included. From germline, CDR1 is SEHNR and CDR2 FQNEAQ (reference sequence). This CDR3 is CASSVGQSTANGYPL.

The chain recombines TRBV19 with TRBJ1-6, with TRBD1 as a possible D gene (6 bases). CDR3 length: 17 amino acids. V gave up 9 bases and J gave up 9 bases, with 27 bases separating them. Germline loops: CDR1 LNHDA, CDR2 SQIVND (reference sequence). CDR3 sequence reads: CASLKDIFGDIASPLHF. The CDR3 DNA follows: TGTGCCAGCCTAAAAGACATCTTCGGGGACATTGCTTCACCCCTCCACTTT.

This chain joins TRBV20-1 and TRBJ2-7; 8 nucleotides agree with TRBD2. The CDR3 totals 15 residues. Germline V gene sequence: CDR1 DFQATT, CDR2 SNEGSKA (reference sequence). V shed 3 bases, J shed 4 bases, and the junction held 11 bases outside the gene matches. The CDR3 sequence is CSARVGGRTGYEQYF. CDR3 in DNA: TGCAGTGCTAGGGTAGGCGGGAGGACCGGATACGAGCAGTACTTC.

In this sample, this clonotype turned up many times. This chain uses TRBV10-2 with TRBJ2-5, with 7 bases matching TRBD1. V was pared by 0 bases and J by 5 bases, with 15 bases of the junction left unmatched. This CDR3 comprises 18 residues. CDR1 WSHSY and CDR2 SAAADI come from the germline V gene. The CDR3 coding sequence is TGCGCCAGCAGTGAGTCGGGGGCTGACAGGGCGAGGGGGGAGACCCAGTACTTC. Translating gives CASSESGADRARGETQYF.

The chain links TRBV7-2 to TRBJ2-7; D is unclear. Trimming shortened V by 8 bases and J by 3 bases, and 17 bases separated the two germline ends. CDR1 and CDR2 (germline): SGHTA, FQGNSA. The CDR3 covers 14 residues. The CDR3 DNA reads TGTGCCAGCGGCGCTGACTCCGATAGCTACGAGCAGTACTTC. Its translation: CASGADSDSYEQYF. The variable domain in full, completed from reference TRBV7-2 and TRBJ2-7, reads GAGVSQSPSNKVTEKGKDVELRCDPISGHTALYWYRQSLGQGLEFLIYFQGNSAPDKSGLPSDRFSAERTGGSVSTLTIQRTQQEDSAVYLCASGADSDSYEQYFGPGTRLTVT.

This clonotype appeared many times. V usage is TRBV24-1 and J usage is TRBJ2-5; D is perhaps TRBD2 (7 bases). The germline V gene encodes CDR1 KGHDR and CDR2 SFDVKD. The CDR3 is 12 residues long. The CDR3 spells CVDGGRKETQYF. The CDR3 DNA follows: TGTGTCGACGGGGGGCGCAAAGAGACCCAGTACTTC.

Regarding this clonotype: Just one base apart from a much larger clone, this may be a read error. The chain links TRBV24-1 to TRBJ2-7; 11 bases are shared with TRBD2. The CDR3 consists of 15 residues. The V gene's germline CDR1 is KGHDR and CDR2 SFDVKD. The CDR3 DNA follows: TGTGCCACCGGTGATCCTACTAGCGGGAGTTACGAGCAGTACTTC. It encodes CATGDPTSGSYEQYF.

Turning to this clonotype: A read error may explain this, as a much larger clone is one base away. The chain uses TRBV6-5 and TRBJ1-6, with 9 bases aligning to TRBD1. Germline CDR1 is MNHEY and CDR2 is SVGAGI. The CDR3 has 15 residues. CDR3 in DNA: TGTGTCAGCAGTCACGCGGGACAGGGACGTTCACCCCTCCACTTT. Encoded protein: CVSSHAGQGRSPLHF.

With respect to this clonotype: A much bigger clone sits one base away, suggesting this may be a read error. The V and J genes are TRBV6-4 and TRBJ2-2; D is perhaps TRBD1 (5 bases). This CDR3 region has 15 residues. Germline values: CDR1 MRHNA, CDR2 SNTAGT. V shed 5 bases and J shed 4 bases, with 14 bases lying between them. The CDR3 region is CASSHGAGITGELFF. CDR3 sequence (DNA): TGTGCCAGCAGTCACGGAGCAGGGATCACCGGGGAGCTGTTTTTT.

As for this clonotype: One base away lies a much larger clone, so this may be a sequencing read error. Without the conserved terminal phenylalanine or tryptophan, this CDR3 likely stems from a read error. The CDR3 DNA is TGTGCTAGCAGCCCCGACAGGAACTCCTACGAGCAGTACCTC. Translating it yields CASSPDRNSYEQYL. This rearrangement joins TRBV7-7 to TRBJ2-7, with D perhaps matching TRBD1 (6 bases). The CDR3 spans 14 residues. Germline values: CDR1 SSHAT, CDR2 FNYEAQ (reference sequence).

In this sample, this clonotype turned up many times. J is TRBJ2-2 and V is TRBV7-2; D uncertain. V lost 3 bases to trimming and J lost 6 bases, with 11 bases between them. Germline lookup yields CDR1 SGHTA and CDR2 FQGNSA. This CDR3 has 14 amino acids. The DNA for the CDR3 is TGTGCCAGCAGCTTTGAGGTTGTGGCCGGGGAGCTGTTTTTT. Its protein is CASSFEVVAGELFF.

This clonotype appeared many times. The CDR3 loop reads CSARRTDEKLFF. The CDR3, as DNA: TGCAGTGCTAGAAGGACCGATGAAAAACTGTTTTTT. The rearrangement joins TRBV20-1 to TRBJ1-4, with no clear D. Germline loops: CDR1 DFQATT, CDR2 SNEGSKA (reference sequence). CDR3 size: 12 residues. V lost 2 bases and J 6 bases, leaving 7 bases between the germline ends.

This clonotype occurred many times. The chain combines TRBV27 with TRBJ2-1; possibly TRBD1 for D (6 bases). Trimming removed 7 bases at V and 6 bases at J, with 16 bases between. The germline CDR1 and CDR2 sequences are MNHEY and SMNVEV (reference sequence). The CDR3 totals 14 residues. CDR3 nucleotides: TGTGCCAGCACGAGGACAGTCTCTATCAATGAGCAGTTCTTC. Translation gives CASTRTVSINEQFF.

The chain employs TRBV20-1 and TRBJ1-4; 10 positions match TRBD1. The CDR3 sequence is 15 residues long. CDR1 and CDR2 (germline): DFQATT, SNEGSKA (reference sequence). Losses at the gene ends were 5 bases for V and 5 bases for J; bases not matched to a gene: 8. The CDR3, as DNA: TGCAGTGCTCACGACAGGGGGCTGTACAATGAAAAACTGTTTTTT. Amino acid sequence: CSAHDRGLYNEKLFF.